The 25 T cell receptor beta chains given below trace back to one sample, sequenced in a study of T cells in Graves' hyperthyroidism and ophthalmopathy. Researchers amplified the TCR beta CDR3 regions from RNA transcripts. Using the HTBI primer set, a first-round RT-PCR was run on the TCR CDR3. Each CDR3 protein is one row after TCRdb ran MiXCR on the multiplex PCR reads. The data show roughly 360,000 distinct CDR3 sequences, with approximately 12% seen just once and less than 25% held by the top ten. Material for sequencing was blood. The receptors were gathered from a man younger than 40 with Graves' hyperthyroidism that later progressed to Graves' ophthalmopathy.

In its sample, this clonotype was seen a few times. This sequence joins TRBV7-9 and TRBJ2-5, with TRBD2 matching 9 bases. The V gene end was trimmed by 2 bases and the J gene end by 1 base; junction bases not matched to a gene: 5. CDR3 length: 16 amino acids. The V gene's germline CDR1 is SEHNR and CDR2 FQNEAQ (reference sequence). The CDR3 region has the DNA TGTGCCAGCAGCTTAACTCCTAGCGGGACCCAAGAGACCCAGTACTTC. Amino acid sequence: CASSLTPSGTQETQYF.

There are many counts of this clonotype. CDR3 residues: CASSLYADREAFF. The CDR3 bases are TGTGCCAGCAGTCTTTATGCGGACAGGGAAGCTTTCTTT. The chain employs TRBV12-3 or TRBV12-4 and TRBJ1-1; 7 bases match TRBD1. Trimming at V came to 5 bases and at J to 8 bases, leaving 8 bases not matched to a gene. The CDR3 is 13 residues long.

This clonotype was counted ten times or more. This chain uses TRBV28 with TRBJ2-5; no reliable D call. Germline V lookup: CDR1 MDHEN, CDR2 SYDVKM. This CDR3 has 15 amino acids. Trimming took 2 bases from V and 6 from J, leaving 16 bases between them. The CDR3 DNA reads TGTGCCAGCAGTTTAGGCATCCTTGGCATCAAGACCCAGTACTTC. It is translated as CASSLGILGIKTQYF.

To note about this clonotype: Being one base from a much bigger clone, this may be a read error. V gene TRBV28 combines with J gene TRBJ2-1; D is unclear. Trimming pared 4 bases from V and 10 bases from J, leaving 20 bases between. Germline loops: CDR1 MDHEN, CDR2 SYDVKM. The CDR3 extends over 15 amino acids. DNA of the CDR3: TGTGCCAGCAGTTACTCTCCGGGTACACTCTTCGAGCAGTTCTTC. As protein: CASSYSPGTLFEQFF. Based on the CDR3 plus reference TRBV28 and TRBJ2-1, the full variable domain is DVKVTQSSRYLVKRTGEKVFLECVQDMDHENMFWYRQDPGLGLRLIYFSYDVKMKEKGDIPEGYSVSREKKERFSLILESASTNQTSMYLCASSYSPGTLFEQFFGPGTRLTVL.

This clonotype has ten or more counts. The chain uses TRBV6-1 and TRBJ2-5; possible D gene TRBD1, 7 bases. Trimming shortened V by 7 bases and J by 3 bases, and 15 bases separated the two germline ends. The germline CDR1 and CDR2 sequences are MNHNS and SASEGT. The CDR3 is 14 amino acids. The DNA of the CDR3 is TGTGCCAGCACTGGAAGCAGGGGGGAAGAGACCCAGTACTTC. Its translation: CASTGSRGEETQYF.

This clonotype showed up many times. V and J are TRBV12-3 or TRBV12-4 and TRBJ2-3, with 7 positions matching TRBD2. The CDR3 runs 14 residues. Germline trimming cut 7 bases from V and 2 bases from J; bases unmatched to any gene: 6. CDR3 nucleotide sequence: TGTGCCAGCACCCTGACTAGCTCCACAGATACGCAGTATTTT. Its translation is CASTLTSSTDTQYF.

This clonotype was seen a few times. V usage is TRBV9 and J usage is TRBJ1-3; weak D call: TRBD1 (5 bases). The CDR3 extends over 16 amino acids. Germline V CDR1 and CDR2: SGDLS, YYNGEE. Trimming pared 0 bases from V and 4 bases from J, leaving 14 bases between. The CDR3 protein is CASSVGRGESGNTIYF. The CDR3 DNA sequence: TGTGCCAGCAGCGTAGGGCGAGGGGAGTCGGGAAACACCATATATTTT.

This clonotype came up a few times. This sequence joins TRBV20-1 and TRBJ2-7; tentatively, D is TRBD2 (5 bases). The CDR3 length is 14 residues. Germline CDR1 and CDR2: DFQATT and SNEGSKA (reference sequence). V lost 0 bases and J 5 bases, leaving 14 bases between the germline ends. This chain's CDR3 is CSAREGGPQDEQYF. DNA of the CDR3: TGCAGTGCTAGAGAGGGCGGGCCTCAGGACGAGCAGTACTTC.

In this sample, this clonotype turned up many times. This chain's CDR3 is CASSLGSGGPQETQYF. CDR3 DNA: TGTGCCAGCAGCTTAGGTTCGGGGGGGCCGCAAGAGACCCAGTACTTC. The chain joins TRBV7-8 to TRBJ2-5, with 8 bases fitting TRBD2. J was trimmed by 2 bases and V by 1 base; bases with no gene match: 6. Germline-derived CDR1 and CDR2 are SGHVS and FQNEAQ. CDR3 size: 16 residues. The whole variable domain, filled in from reference TRBV7-8 and TRBJ2-5, reads GAGVSQSPRYKVAKRGQDVALRCDPISGHVSLFWYQQALGQGPEFLTYFQNEAQLDKSGLPSDRFFAERPEGSVSTLKIQRTQQEDSAVYLCASSLGSGGPQETQYFGPGTRLLVL.

This clonotype was recorded many times. The chain has TRBV7-9 and TRBJ2-1; 9 bases agree with TRBD2. V gave up 3 bases and J gave up 8 bases; unmatched junction bases: 5. This CDR3 region has 14 residues. Germline CDR1 is SEHNR and CDR2 is FQNEAQ (reference sequence). The CDR3 loop reads CASSFSGGKDEQFF. CDR3 nucleotide sequence: TGTGCCAGCAGCTTCAGCGGGGGGAAAGATGAGCAGTTCTTC.

The rearrangement links TRBV24-1 to TRBJ2-1; tentative D call: TRBD1 (6 bases). The CDR3 has 14 residues. The germline V and J ends were trimmed by 3 bases and 6 bases, with 11 bases remaining between them. Germline V gene data show CDR1 as KGHDR and CDR2 as SFDVKD. CDR3 bases: TGTGCCACCAGTGATCCGCGGACAGTCAATGAGCAGTTCTTC. It yields the protein CATSDPRTVNEQFF.

A remark on this clonotype: With a much larger clone just one base away, this may be a read error. V and J are TRBV18 and TRBJ1-4; a possible D gene is TRBD1 (6 bases). The germline gives CDR1 KGHSH, CDR2 LQKENI. The CDR3 has 15 residues. CDR3 in amino acids: CASSPQGGRSEKLLF. The CDR3 coding sequence is TGTGCCAGCTCACCACAAGGGGGTAGGAGTGAAAAACTGCTTTTT.

This clonotype was seen many times. This chain uses TRBV6-2 or TRBV6-3 with TRBJ2-1, with TRBD2 matching over 7 bases. Germline values: CDR1 MNHEY, CDR2 SVGEGT. The J segment lost 1 base and the V segment lost 6 bases, leaving 3 bases of the junction unmatched. CDR3 length equals 14 residues. CDR3 residues: CASRRGKSYNEQFF. The CDR3 nucleotides read TGTGCCAGCAGGCGGGGGAAGTCCTACAATGAGCAGTTCTTC.

This clonotype was found a few times. This sequence joins TRBV11-2 and TRBJ1-1; TRBD1 matches at 10 bases. CDR3 length: 15 residues. Losses at the gene ends were 5 bases for V and 4 bases for J; bases not matched to a gene: 7. CDR1 is SGHAT and CDR2 is FQNNGV in the germline V gene. For the CDR3, the DNA is TGTGCCAGCAGCCCCCGACAGGGGGCTGGCACTGAAGCTTTCTTT. This translates into CASSPRQGAGTEAFF.

This clonotype was observed many times. The chain couples TRBV28 to TRBJ1-1, with D possibly TRBD1 on 6 matching bases. V was pared by 6 bases and J by 1 base, with 18 bases between. Per germline, CDR1 MDHEN and CDR2 SYDVKM. This CDR3 is 16 amino acids long. The CDR3 coding sequence is TGTGCCAGCAGACCCTCCGGGACACACCAGAACACTGAAGCTTTCTTT. Translated, it gives CASRPSGTHQNTEAFF.

The chain carries TRBV6-1 and TRBJ2-1, with 11 bases that match TRBD2. Germline trimming cut 2 bases from V and 4 bases from J; bases unmatched to any gene: 4. There are 16 residues in the CDR3. Germline values: CDR1 MNHNS, CDR2 SASEGT. The CDR3 region is CASSEWGLAAYNEQFF. The DNA for the CDR3 is TGTGCCAGCAGTGAATGGGGACTAGCGGCTTACAATGAGCAGTTCTTC.

The J gene is TRBJ2-5, the V gene TRBV6-5; no reliable D call. Per the germline V gene, CDR1 is MNHEY and CDR2 is SVGAGI. This CDR3 comprises 13 residues. V shed 7 bases and J shed 1 base, with 10 bases lying between them. CDR3 amino acids: CASMLWPQETQYF. CDR3 nucleotide sequence: TGTGCCAGCATGTTGTGGCCCCAAGAGACCCAGTACTTC.

The sample holds many counts of this clonotype. This chain connects TRBV5-1 to TRBJ1-1; no reliable D call. The CDR3 covers 13 residues. The V gene's germline CDR1 is SGHRS and CDR2 YFSETQ. Trimming stripped 2 bases from V and 0 bases from J, with 5 bases between. CDR3 protein: CASSFRVNTEAFF. The CDR3 bases are TGCGCCAGCAGCTTTCGGGTGAACACTGAAGCTTTCTTT.

The chain recombines TRBV5-1 with TRBJ2-7; 7 bases are a match to TRBD1. CDR1 SGHRS and CDR2 YFSETQ come from the germline V gene. This CDR3 comprises 16 residues. V shed 4 bases and J 1 base; nucleotides not matched to a gene: 11. The CDR3 nucleotides read TGCGCCAGCAGCCGGCTCGGGACAGATTTTTCCTACGAGCAGTACTTC. The encoded protein is CASSRLGTDFSYEQYF.

The chain links TRBV19 to TRBJ1-5, with no clear D. V lost 3 bases and J lost 4, with 10 bases in between. The V gene's germline CDR1 is LNHDA and CDR2 SQIVND (reference sequence). The CDR3 extends over 14 amino acids. The CDR3 DNA reads TGTGCCAGTAGTATGGGTTCGGAGAATCAGCCCCAGCATTTT. As protein: CASSMGSENQPQHF.

The table lists this clonotype with a few counts. This chain links TRBV4-1 with TRBJ2-1; D may match TRBD1 or TRBD2 (5 bases each). The CDR3 contains 16 residues. Germline V gene lookup returns CDR1 MGHRA and CDR2 YSYEKL. V was trimmed by 6 bases and J by 0 bases, leaving 15 bases between them. The CDR3 region is CASRSGTLSSYNEQFF. CDR3 DNA: TGCGCCAGCAGGTCCGGGACGTTGAGCTCCTACAATGAGCAGTTCTTC.

This clonotype was seen at least ten times. V and J are TRBV2 and TRBJ1-1; a weak D match, TRBD1 (5 bases). V was shortened by 6 bases and J by 0 bases, with 14 bases between the two germline ends. The CDR3 consists of 15 residues. Germline V CDR1 and CDR2: SNHLY, FYNNEI. CDR3 amino acids: CASRRSTDMNTEAFF. The CDR3 region has the DNA TGTGCCAGCAGGCGATCGACGGACATGAACACTGAAGCTTTCTTT. The whole variable domain, filled in from reference TRBV2 and TRBJ1-1, reads EPEVTQTPSHQVTQMGQEVILRCVPISNHLYFYWYRQILGQKVEFLVSFYNNEISEKSEIFDDQFSVERPDGSNFTLKIRSTKLEDSAMYFCASRRSTDMNTEAFFGQGTRLTVV.

This clonotype was found many times. The rearrangement joins TRBV11-1 to TRBJ1-1; D call uncertain. From germline, CDR1 is SGHAT and CDR2 FQDESV (reference sequence). V lost 3 bases to trimming and J lost 3 bases, with 8 bases between them. This CDR3 comprises 13 residues. The CDR3 is CASSFAADTEAFF. In nucleotides, the CDR3 is TGTGCCAGCAGCTTCGCGGCCGACACTGAAGCTTTCTTT. Complete variable domain (other parts from reference TRBV11-1 and TRBJ1-1): EAEVAQSPRYKITEKSQAVAFWCDPISGHATLYWYRQILGQGPELLVQFQDESVVDDSQLPKDRFSAERLKGVDSTLKIQPAELGDSAMYLCASSFAADTEAFFGQGTRLTVV.

The table lists this clonotype with many counts. The V gene is TRBV20-1, the J gene TRBJ1-5; D is undetermined. Trimming removed 1 base at V and 7 bases at J, with 8 bases between. The CDR3 spans 12 residues. Germline CDR1 is DFQATT and CDR2 is SNEGSKA (reference sequence). CDR3 protein: CSARVVGQPQHF. The CDR3 coding sequence is TGCAGTGCTAGAGTGGTGGGGCAGCCCCAGCATTTT.

This clonotype came up a few times. The rearrangement uses TRBV20-1 and TRBJ2-7; D ambiguous. Trimming removed 1 base from V and 2 bases from J, with 9 bases in between. Germline CDR1 DFQATT, CDR2 SNEGSKA (reference sequence). The CDR3 runs 13 residues. The CDR3 loop reads CSARVGGPYEQYF. CDR3 bases: TGCAGTGCTAGAGTCGGCGGACCCTACGAGCAGTACTTC.